Listed here are 7 T cell receptor beta chains from one sample, sequenced in a study of T cells in Graves' hyperthyroidism and ophthalmopathy. TCR beta CDR3 sequences were amplified from RNA transcripts. In the first-round RT-PCR of the TCR CDR3, the HTBI primer set was used. Each CDR3 protein is one row after TCRdb ran MiXCR on the multiplex PCR reads. The repertoire holds about 640,000 distinct CDR3 sequences, around 21% seen once, with about 34% in the top ten. What was sequenced was blood. These receptors were obtained from a man aged 25-45 years with Graves' ophthalmopathy.

V usage is TRBV27 and J usage is TRBJ2-2; D may be TRBD2 (6 bases). Germline V lookup: CDR1 MNHEY, CDR2 SMNVEV (reference sequence). The CDR3 runs to 15 residues. Between the trimmed V and J ends, which lost 2 bases and 4 bases, there was a span of 11 bases. CDR3 sequence reads: CASSLVGSLTGELFF. CDR3 in DNA: TGTGCCAGCAGTTTAGTCGGGAGCCTCACCGGGGAGCTGTTTTTT.

The CDR3 nucleotides read TGTGCCAGCAGCGGGACCGGGACTAGGACAGATACGCAGTATTTT. It specifies CASSGTGTRTDTQYF. The V call is TRBV12-3 or TRBV12-4, the J call TRBJ2-3, with 8 bases matching TRBD2. CDR3 length: 15 amino acids. The V and J ends lost 6 bases and 3 bases, in that order; junction bases with no gene match: 8.

The V gene is TRBV11-1, the J gene TRBJ1-1, with 11 bases lining up with TRBD1. After removal of 3 bases from V and 1 base from J, the junction contained 10 bases not matched to a gene. This CDR3 is built from 18 residues. Germline values: CDR1 SGHAT, CDR2 FQDESV (reference sequence). The CDR3 reads CASSLVPPGQGGNTEAFF. The CDR3 nucleotides are TGTGCCAGCAGCTTGGTACCCCCGGGACAGGGGGGGAACACTGAAGCTTTCTTT.

The table lists this clonotype with many counts. The chain joins TRBV7-9 to TRBJ2-1; 10 positions match TRBD2. V lost 5 bases to trimming and J lost 4 bases; unmatched junction nucleotides: 2. From germline, CDR1 is SEHNR and CDR2 FQNEAQ (reference sequence). The CDR3 totals 14 residues. CDR3 amino acids: CASSPSGSYNEQFF. DNA of the CDR3: TGTGCCAGCAGCCCTAGCGGGAGTTACAATGAGCAGTTCTTC.

This clonotype was seen at least ten times. The chain joins TRBV28 to TRBJ1-4; 10 bases match TRBD1. Trimming took 6 bases from V and 7 from J; bases not matched to a gene: 5. The CDR3 has 14 amino acids. Germline CDR1 reads MDHEN; CDR2 reads SYDVKM. The CDR3 protein is CASRRDRGGEKLFF. CDR3 nucleotide sequence: TGTGCCAGCAGGAGGGACAGGGGAGGTGAAAAACTGTTTTTT.

This clonotype was seen at least ten times. The chain joins TRBV2 to TRBJ2-1, with D possibly TRBD1 on 5 matching bases. Germline V gene sequence: CDR1 SNHLY, CDR2 FYNNEI. CDR3 size: 13 residues. V was pared by 6 bases and J by 9 bases, with 15 bases between. The CDR3 DNA sequence: TGTGCCAGCAGCGAGGAAGGGGCTCTTGAGCAGTTCTTC. Translation: CASSEEGALEQFF. The variable domain in full, completed from reference TRBV2 and TRBJ2-1, reads EPEVTQTPSHQVTQMGQEVILRCVPISNHLYFYWYRQILGQKVEFLVSFYNNEISEKSEIFDDQFSVERPDGSNFTLKIRSTKLEDSAMYFCASSEEGALEQFFGPGTRLTVL.

This clonotype has a count of ten or more. V usage is TRBV28 and J usage is TRBJ2-5, with D possibly TRBD1 on 6 matching bases. This CDR3 region has 14 residues. Per the germline V gene, CDR1 is MDHEN and CDR2 is SYDVKM. The germline V and J ends were trimmed by 5 bases and 4 bases, with 14 bases remaining between them. In DNA form, the CDR3 reads TGTGCCAGCAGTGTCACAGGGTTTGGAGAGACCCAGTACTTC. Translating gives CASSVTGFGETQYF.